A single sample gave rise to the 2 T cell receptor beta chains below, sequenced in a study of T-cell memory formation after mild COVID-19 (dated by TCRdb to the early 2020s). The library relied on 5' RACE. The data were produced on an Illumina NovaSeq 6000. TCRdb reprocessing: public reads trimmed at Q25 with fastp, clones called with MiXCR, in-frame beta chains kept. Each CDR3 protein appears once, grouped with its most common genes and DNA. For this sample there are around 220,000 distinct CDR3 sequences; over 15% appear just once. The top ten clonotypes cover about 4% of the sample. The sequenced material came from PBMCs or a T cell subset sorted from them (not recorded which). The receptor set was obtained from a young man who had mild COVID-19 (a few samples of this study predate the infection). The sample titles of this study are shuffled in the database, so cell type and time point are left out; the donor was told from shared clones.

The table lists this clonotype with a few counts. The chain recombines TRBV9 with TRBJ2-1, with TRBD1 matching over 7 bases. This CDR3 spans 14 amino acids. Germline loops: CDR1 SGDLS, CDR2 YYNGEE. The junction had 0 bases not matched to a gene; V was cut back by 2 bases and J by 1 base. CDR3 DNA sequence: TGTGCCAGCAGCGTGGGACAGTCCTACAATGAGCAGTTCTTC. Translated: CASSVGQSYNEQFF.

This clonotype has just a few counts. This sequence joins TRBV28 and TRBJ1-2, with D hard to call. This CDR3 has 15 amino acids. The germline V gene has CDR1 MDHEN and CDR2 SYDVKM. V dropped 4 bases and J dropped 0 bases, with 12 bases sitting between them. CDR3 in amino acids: CASSSGPAPNYGYTF. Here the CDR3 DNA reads TGTGCCAGCAGTTCCGGGCCAGCCCCTAACTATGGCTACACCTTC.